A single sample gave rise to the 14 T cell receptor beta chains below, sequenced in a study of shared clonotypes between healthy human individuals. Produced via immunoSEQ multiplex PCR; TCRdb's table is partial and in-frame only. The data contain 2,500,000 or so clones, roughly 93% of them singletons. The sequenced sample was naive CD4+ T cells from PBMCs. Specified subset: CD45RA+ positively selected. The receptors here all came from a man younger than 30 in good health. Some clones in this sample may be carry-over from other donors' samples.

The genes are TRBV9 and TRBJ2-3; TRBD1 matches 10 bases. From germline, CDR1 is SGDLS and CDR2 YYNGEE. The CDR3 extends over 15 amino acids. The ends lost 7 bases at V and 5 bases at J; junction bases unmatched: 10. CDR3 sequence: CASLKGTGVGDTQYF. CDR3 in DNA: TGTGCCAGCCTAAAAGGGACAGGGGTTGGAGATACGCAGTATTTT.

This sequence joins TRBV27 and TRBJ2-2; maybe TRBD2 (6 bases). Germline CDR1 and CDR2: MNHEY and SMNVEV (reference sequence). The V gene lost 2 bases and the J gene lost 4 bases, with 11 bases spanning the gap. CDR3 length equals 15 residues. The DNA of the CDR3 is TGTGCCAGCAGTTTACGCCTAGCGTTCACCGGGGAGCTGTTTTTT. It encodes CASSLRLAFTGELFF.

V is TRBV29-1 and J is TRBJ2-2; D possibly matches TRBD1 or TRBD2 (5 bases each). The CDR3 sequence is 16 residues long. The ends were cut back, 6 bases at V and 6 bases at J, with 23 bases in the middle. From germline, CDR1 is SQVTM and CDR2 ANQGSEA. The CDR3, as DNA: TGCAGCGTGACAACGATGCCCCGAGGGGCCCCCGGGGAGCTGTTTTTT. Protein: CSVTTMPRGAPGELFF.

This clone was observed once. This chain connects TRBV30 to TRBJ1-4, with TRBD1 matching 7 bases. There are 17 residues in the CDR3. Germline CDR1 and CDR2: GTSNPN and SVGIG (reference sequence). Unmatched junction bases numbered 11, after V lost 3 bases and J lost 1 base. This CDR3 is CAWRKQGWDVTNEKLFF. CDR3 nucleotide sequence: TGTGCCTGGAGGAAACAGGGGTGGGATGTAACTAATGAAAAACTGTTTTTT.

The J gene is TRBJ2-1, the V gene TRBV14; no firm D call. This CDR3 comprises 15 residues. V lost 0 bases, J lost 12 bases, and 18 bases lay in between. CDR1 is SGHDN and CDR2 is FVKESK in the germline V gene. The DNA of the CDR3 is TGTGCCAGCAGCCAAGAACAGCGCCACAGTACATCGCAGTTCTTC. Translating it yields CASSQEQRHSTSQFF.

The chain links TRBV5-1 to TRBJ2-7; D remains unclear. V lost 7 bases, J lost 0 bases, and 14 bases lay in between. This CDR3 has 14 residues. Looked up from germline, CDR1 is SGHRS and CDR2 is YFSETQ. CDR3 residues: CASGESAHSYEQYF. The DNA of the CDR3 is TGCGCCAGCGGAGAGAGCGCCCACTCCTACGAGCAGTACTTC. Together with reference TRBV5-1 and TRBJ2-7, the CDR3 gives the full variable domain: KAGVTQTPRYLIKTRGQQVTLSCSPISGHRSVSWYQQTPGQGLQFLFEYFSETQRNKGNFPGRFSGRQFSNSRSEMNVSTLELGDSALYLCASGESAHSYEQYFGPGTRLTVT.

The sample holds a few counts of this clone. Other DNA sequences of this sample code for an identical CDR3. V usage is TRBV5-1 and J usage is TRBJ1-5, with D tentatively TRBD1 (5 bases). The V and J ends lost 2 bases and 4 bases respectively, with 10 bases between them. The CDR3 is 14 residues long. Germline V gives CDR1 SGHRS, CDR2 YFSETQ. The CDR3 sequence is CASSLTSGNQPQHF. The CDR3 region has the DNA TGCGCCAGCAGCTTAACGTCAGGGAATCAGCCCCAGCATTTT.

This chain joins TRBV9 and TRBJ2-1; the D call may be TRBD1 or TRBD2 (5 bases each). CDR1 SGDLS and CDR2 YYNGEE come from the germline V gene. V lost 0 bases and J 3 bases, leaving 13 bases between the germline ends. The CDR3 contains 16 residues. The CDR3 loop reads CASSVDGGAVYNEQFF. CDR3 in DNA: TGTGCCAGCAGCGTAGATGGGGGAGCTGTCTACAATGAGCAGTTCTTC. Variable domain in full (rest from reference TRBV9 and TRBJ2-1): DSGVTQTPKHLITATGQRVTLRCSPRSGDLSVYWYQQSLDQGLQFLIQYYNGEERAKGNILERFSAQQFPDLHSELNLSSLELGDSALYFCASSVDGGAVYNEQFFGPGTRLTVL.

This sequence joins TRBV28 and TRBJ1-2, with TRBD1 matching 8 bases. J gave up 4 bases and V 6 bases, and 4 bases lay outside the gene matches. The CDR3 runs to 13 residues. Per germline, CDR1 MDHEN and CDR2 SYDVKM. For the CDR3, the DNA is TGTGCCAGCAGCCGGACAGGGATCTATGGCTACACCTTC. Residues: CASSRTGIYGYTF.

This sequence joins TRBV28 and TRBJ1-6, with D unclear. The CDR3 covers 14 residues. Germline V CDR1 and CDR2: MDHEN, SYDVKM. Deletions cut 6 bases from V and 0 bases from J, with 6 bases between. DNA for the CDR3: TGTGCCAGCAGCCCGAGCTCCTATAATTCACCCCTCCACTTT. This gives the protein CASSPSSYNSPLHF.

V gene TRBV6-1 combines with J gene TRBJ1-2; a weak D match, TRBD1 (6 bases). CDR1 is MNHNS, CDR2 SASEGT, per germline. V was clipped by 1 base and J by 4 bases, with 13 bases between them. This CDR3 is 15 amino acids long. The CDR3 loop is CASSEETGRGYGYTF. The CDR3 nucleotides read TGTGCCAGCAGTGAAGAAACAGGGCGGGGCTATGGCTACACCTTC.

The CDR3 DNA reads TGTGCCAGCAGCTTAGTTCAGGGGGGAATGGGGCAAGAGACCCAGTACTTC. Translated, it gives CASSLVQGGMGQETQYF. The V gene is TRBV7-2, the J gene TRBJ2-5, with a tentative D call TRBD1 (7 bases). V was shortened by 1 base and J by 2 bases, with 17 bases between the two germline ends. In germline, CDR1 is SGHTA, CDR2 FQGNSA. The CDR3 sequence is 17 residues long.

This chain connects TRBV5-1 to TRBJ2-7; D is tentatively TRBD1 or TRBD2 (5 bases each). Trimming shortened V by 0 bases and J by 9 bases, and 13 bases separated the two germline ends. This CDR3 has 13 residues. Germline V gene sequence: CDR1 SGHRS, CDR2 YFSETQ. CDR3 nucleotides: TGCGCCAGCAGCTTGGAAAGGGGAGACGTGCAGTACTTC. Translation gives CASSLERGDVQYF. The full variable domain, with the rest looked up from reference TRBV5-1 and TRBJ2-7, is KAGVTQTPRYLIKTRGQQVTLSCSPISGHRSVSWYQQTPGQGLQFLFEYFSETQRNKGNFPGRFSGRQFSNSRSEMNVSTLELGDSALYLCASSLERGDVQYFGPGTRLTVT.

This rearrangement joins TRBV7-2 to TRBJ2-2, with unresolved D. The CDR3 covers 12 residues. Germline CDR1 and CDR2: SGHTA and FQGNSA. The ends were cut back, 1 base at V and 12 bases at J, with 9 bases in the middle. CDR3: CASSLGRPKLFF. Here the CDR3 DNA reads TGTGCCAGCAGCTTAGGTCGGCCGAAGCTGTTTTTT. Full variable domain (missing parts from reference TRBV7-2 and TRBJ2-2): GAGVSQSPSNKVTEKGKDVELRCDPISGHTALYWYRQSLGQGLEFLIYFQGNSAPDKSGLPSDRFSAERTGGSVSTLTIQRTQQEDSAVYLCASSLGRPKLFFGEGSRLTVL.